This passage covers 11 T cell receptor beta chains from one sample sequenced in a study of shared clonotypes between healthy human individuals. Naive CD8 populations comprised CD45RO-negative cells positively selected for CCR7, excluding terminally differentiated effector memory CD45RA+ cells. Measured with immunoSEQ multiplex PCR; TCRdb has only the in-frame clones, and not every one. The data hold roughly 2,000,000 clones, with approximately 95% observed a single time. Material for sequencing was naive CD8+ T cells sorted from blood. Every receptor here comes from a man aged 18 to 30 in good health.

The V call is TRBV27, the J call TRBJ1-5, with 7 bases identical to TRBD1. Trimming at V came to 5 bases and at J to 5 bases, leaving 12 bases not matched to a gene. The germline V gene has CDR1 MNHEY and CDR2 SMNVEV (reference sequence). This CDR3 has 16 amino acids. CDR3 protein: CASSPSQGEIDQPQHF. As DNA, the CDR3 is TGTGCCAGCAGTCCATCGCAGGGGGAGATTGATCAGCCCCAGCATTTT.

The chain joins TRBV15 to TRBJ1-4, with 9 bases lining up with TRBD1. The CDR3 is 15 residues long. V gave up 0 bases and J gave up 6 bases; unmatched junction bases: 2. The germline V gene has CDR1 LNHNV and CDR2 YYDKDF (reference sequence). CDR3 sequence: CATSREGQGDEKLFF. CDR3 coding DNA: TGTGCCACCAGCAGAGAGGGACAGGGAGATGAAAAACTGTTTTTT. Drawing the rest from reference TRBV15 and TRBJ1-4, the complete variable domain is DAMVIQNPRYQVTQFGKPVTLSCSQTLNHNVMYWYQQKSSQAPKLLFHYYDKDFNNEADTPDNFQSRRPNTSFCFLDIRSPGLGDTAMYLCATSREGQGDEKLFFGSGTQLSVL.

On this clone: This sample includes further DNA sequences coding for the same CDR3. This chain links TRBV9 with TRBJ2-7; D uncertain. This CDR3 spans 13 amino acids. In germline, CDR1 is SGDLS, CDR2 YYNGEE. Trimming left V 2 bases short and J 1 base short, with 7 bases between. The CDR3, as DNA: TGTGCCAGCAGCGTCGATGGTTCCTACGAGCAGTACTTC. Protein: CASSVDGSYEQYF.

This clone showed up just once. The DNA for the CDR3 is TGTGCCAGCAGCGCCCCCGGGACAGTGTACAATGAGCAGTTCTTC. Translating gives CASSAPGTVYNEQFF. The chain is built from TRBV9 and TRBJ2-1; 7 bases are shared with TRBD1. The CDR3 spans 15 residues. CDR1 and CDR2 from the germline V gene are SGDLS and YYNGEE. V was pared by 3 bases and J by 4 bases, with 7 bases of the junction left unmatched.

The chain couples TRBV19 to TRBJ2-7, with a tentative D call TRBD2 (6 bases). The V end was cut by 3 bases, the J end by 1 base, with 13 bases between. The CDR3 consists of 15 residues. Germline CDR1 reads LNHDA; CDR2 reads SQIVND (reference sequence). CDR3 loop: CASSIWVEGSYEQYF. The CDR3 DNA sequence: TGTGCCAGTAGTATTTGGGTGGAGGGTTCCTACGAGCAGTACTTC.

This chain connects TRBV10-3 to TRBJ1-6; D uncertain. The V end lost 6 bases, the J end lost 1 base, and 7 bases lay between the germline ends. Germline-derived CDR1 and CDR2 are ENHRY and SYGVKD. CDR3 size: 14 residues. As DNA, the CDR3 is TGTGCCATCAGGGAAGAATCCTATAATTCACCCCTCCACTTT. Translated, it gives CAIREESYNSPLHF.

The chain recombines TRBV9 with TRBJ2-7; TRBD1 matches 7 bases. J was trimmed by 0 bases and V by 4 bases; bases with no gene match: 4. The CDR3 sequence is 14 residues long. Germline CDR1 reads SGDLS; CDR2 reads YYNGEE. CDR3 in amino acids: CASSPTGNSYEQYF. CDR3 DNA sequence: TGTGCCAGCAGCCCGACAGGGAACTCCTACGAGCAGTACTTC.

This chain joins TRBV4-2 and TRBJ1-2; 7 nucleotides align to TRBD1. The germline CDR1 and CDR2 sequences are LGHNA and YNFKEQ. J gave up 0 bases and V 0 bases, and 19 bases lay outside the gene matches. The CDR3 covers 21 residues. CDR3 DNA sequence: TGTGCCAGCAGCCAAGACCCTCCTCAGGGGGTAAGGAGTTCGGCTAACTATGGCTACACCTTC. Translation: CASSQDPPQGVRSSANYGYTF.

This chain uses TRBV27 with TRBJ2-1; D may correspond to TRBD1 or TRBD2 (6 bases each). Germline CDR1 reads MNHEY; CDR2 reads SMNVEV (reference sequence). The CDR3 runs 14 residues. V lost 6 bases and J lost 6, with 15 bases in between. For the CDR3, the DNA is TGTGCCAGCAGACAGGGCCCCGGGGGCAATGAGCAGTTCTTC. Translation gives CASRQGPGGNEQFF.

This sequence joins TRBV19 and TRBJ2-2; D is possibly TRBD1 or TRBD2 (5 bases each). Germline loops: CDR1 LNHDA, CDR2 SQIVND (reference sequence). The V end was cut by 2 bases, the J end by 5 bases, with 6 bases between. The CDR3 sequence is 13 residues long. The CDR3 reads CASSIWGTGELFF. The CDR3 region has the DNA TGTGCCAGTAGTATATGGGGGACCGGGGAGCTGTTTTTT.

The chain's CDR3 is CASSLFGTGDGSLHF. As DNA, the CDR3 is TGTGCCAGCAGTTTATTTGGGACAGGGGACGGGTCCCTCCACTTT. This chain links TRBV28 with TRBJ1-6, with 10 bases identical to TRBD1. J lost 14 bases, V lost 1 base, and 8 bases had no gene match. Looked up from germline, CDR1 is MDHEN and CDR2 is SYDVKM. This CDR3 comprises 15 residues.